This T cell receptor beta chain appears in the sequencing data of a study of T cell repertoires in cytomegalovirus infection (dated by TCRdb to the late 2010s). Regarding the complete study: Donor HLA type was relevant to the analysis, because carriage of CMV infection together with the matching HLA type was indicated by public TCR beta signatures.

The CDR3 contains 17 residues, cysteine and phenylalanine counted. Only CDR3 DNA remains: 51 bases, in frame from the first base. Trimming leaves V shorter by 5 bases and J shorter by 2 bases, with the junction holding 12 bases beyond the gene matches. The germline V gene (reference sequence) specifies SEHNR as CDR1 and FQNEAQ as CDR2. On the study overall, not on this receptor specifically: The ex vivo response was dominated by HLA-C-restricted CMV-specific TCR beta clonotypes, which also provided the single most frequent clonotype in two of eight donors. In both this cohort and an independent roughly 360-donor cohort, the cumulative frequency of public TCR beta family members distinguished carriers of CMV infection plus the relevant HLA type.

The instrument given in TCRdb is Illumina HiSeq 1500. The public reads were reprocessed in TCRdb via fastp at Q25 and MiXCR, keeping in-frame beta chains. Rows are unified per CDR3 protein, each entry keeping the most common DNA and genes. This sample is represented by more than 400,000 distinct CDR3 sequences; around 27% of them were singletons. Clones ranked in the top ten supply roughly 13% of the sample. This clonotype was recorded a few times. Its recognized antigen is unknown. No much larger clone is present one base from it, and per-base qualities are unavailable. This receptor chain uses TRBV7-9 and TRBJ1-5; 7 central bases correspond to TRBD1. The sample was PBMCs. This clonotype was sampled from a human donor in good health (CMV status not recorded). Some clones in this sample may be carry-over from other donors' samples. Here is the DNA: TGTGCCAGCAGCCTTGACAGGGACCACGACGGCAATCAGCCCCAGCATTTT. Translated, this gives CASSLDRDHDGNQPQHF. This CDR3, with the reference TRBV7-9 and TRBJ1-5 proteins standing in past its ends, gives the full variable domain DTGVSQNPRHKITKRGQNVTFRCDPISEHNRLYWYRQTLGQGPEFLTYFQNEAQLEKSRLLSDRFSAERPKGSFSTLEIQRTEQGDSAMYLCASSLDRDHDGNQPQHFGDGTRLSIL.